Each of the 21 T cell receptor beta chains below was sequenced from the same sample in a study of T-cell memory formation after mild COVID-19 (dated by TCRdb to the early 2020s). The library was made by 5' RACE. Sequencing was carried out with an Illumina NovaSeq 6000. TCRdb redid the processing of the public reads, applying fastp at Q25 and MiXCR, and retained in-frame beta chains. Each CDR3 protein appears once, grouped with its most common genes and DNA. For this sample the table gives 350,000 to 500,000 distinct CDR3 sequences, of which 15% to 20% were detected only once. Of the sample, around 9.2% falls within the top ten clones. What was sequenced was PBMCs or a T cell subset sorted from them (not recorded which). Receptor source: an adult woman who had mild COVID-19 (a few samples of this study predate the infection). The sample titles of this study are shuffled in the database, so cell type and time point are left out; the donor was told from shared clones.

This clonotype has at least ten counts. The chain is built from TRBV10-3 and TRBJ2-5, with D hard to call. V lost 3 bases and J 7 bases, leaving 15 bases between the germline ends. CDR3 length equals 14 residues. From germline, CDR1 is ENHRY and CDR2 SYGVKD. CDR3 loop: CAISDSMGRRTQYF. CDR3 bases: TGTGCCATCAGTGACTCCATGGGCCGGCGGACCCAGTACTTC.

The chain is built from TRBV12-3 or TRBV12-4 and TRBJ1-2; a possible D gene is TRBD1 (6 bases). V dropped 0 bases and J dropped 5 bases, with 10 bases sitting between them. The CDR3 runs to 14 residues. Written as DNA, the CDR3 is TGTGCCAGCAGTTTAGCACAGGGTTTTTATGGCTACACCTTC. It yields the protein CASSLAQGFYGYTF.

The chain carries TRBV18 and TRBJ1-2; weak D call: TRBD1 (6 bases). This CDR3 region has 14 residues. Between the trimmed V and J ends, which lost 3 bases and 8 bases, there was a span of 16 bases. The germline CDR1 and CDR2 sequences are KGHSH and LQKENI. CDR3 in amino acids: CASSPVQGWRGYTF. Here the CDR3 DNA reads TGTGCCAGCTCACCCGTACAGGGATGGAGAGGCTACACCTTC.

The CDR3 sequence is CASSGVYEQYF. Written as DNA, the CDR3 is TGCGCCAGCAGTGGAGTCTACGAGCAGTACTTC. The chain couples TRBV10-2 to TRBJ2-7; D is unclear. V was trimmed by 4 bases and J by 3 bases, leaving 4 bases between them. The CDR3 spans 11 residues. The germline V gene has CDR1 WSHSY and CDR2 SAAADI.

CDR3 loop: CASRGAGKETQYF. The CDR3 DNA follows: TGTGCCAGCAGGGGCGCAGGGAAAGAGACCCAGTACTTC. The V and J genes are TRBV7-2 and TRBJ2-5, with a possible D match to TRBD1 (5 bases). Trimming stripped 6 bases from V and 3 bases from J, with 11 bases between. In germline, CDR1 is SGHTA, CDR2 FQGNSA. The CDR3 contains 13 residues. Based on the CDR3 plus reference TRBV7-2 and TRBJ2-5, the full variable domain is GAGVSQSPSNKVTEKGKDVELRCDPISGHTALYWYRQSLGQGLEFLIYFQGNSAPDKSGLPSDRFSAERTGGSVSTLTIQRTQQEDSAVYLCASRGAGKETQYFGPGTRLLVL.

The J gene is TRBJ2-7, the V gene TRBV7-2, with TRBD2 matching over 11 bases. The CDR3 extends over 15 amino acids. Unmatched junction bases numbered 6, after V lost 6 bases and J lost 2 bases. Germline-derived CDR1 and CDR2 are SGHTA and FQGNSA. This CDR3 is CASRTNSGRAYEQYF. CDR3 sequence (DNA): TGTGCCAGCAGGACTAATAGCGGGAGGGCCTACGAGCAGTACTTC.

In nucleotides, the CDR3 is TGCGCCAGCAGCCAAGGGTACAGGGGGCATTACGAGCAGTACTTC. Its protein is CASSQGYRGHYEQYF. The chain has TRBV4-3 and TRBJ2-7, with 9 bases identical to TRBD1. V lost 1 base and J lost 4; bases outside the gene matches: 5. Germline assignment: CDR1 LGHNA and CDR2 YSLEER. The CDR3 length is 15 residues.

This clonotype was counted ten times or more. This chain uses TRBV20-1 with TRBJ2-7; 9 positions match TRBD1. This CDR3 contains 15 residues. The germline CDR1 and CDR2 sequences are DFQATT and SNEGSKA (reference sequence). Unmatched junction bases numbered 12, after V lost 6 bases and J lost 3 bases. CDR3 loop: CSATFKGQGNYEQYF. The DNA of the CDR3 is TGCAGTGCCACCTTTAAAGGACAGGGGAACTACGAGCAGTACTTC.

This chain uses TRBV4-1 with TRBJ2-3; D is undetermined. Germline CDR1 is MGHRA and CDR2 is YSYEKL. The V end was cut by 1 base, the J end by 0 bases, with 14 bases between. The CDR3 is 17 amino acids. The CDR3 nucleotides read TGCGCCAGCAGCCAAGGTTTCGGCTTTTCTAGCACAGATACGCAGTATTTT. The encoded protein is CASSQGFGFSSTDTQYF.

There are a few counts of this clonotype. The chain employs TRBV5-6 and TRBJ2-1; tentative D call: TRBD1 (6 bases). Germline CDR1 is SGHDT and CDR2 is YYEEEE. This CDR3 has 13 residues. V was cut by 3 bases and J by 10 bases, with 14 bases left in between. The CDR3 loop is CASSWAGAVEQFF. The CDR3 region has the DNA TGTGCCAGCAGCTGGGCAGGGGCTGTAGAGCAGTTCTTC. Full variable domain (remainder filled in from reference TRBV5-6 and TRBJ2-1): DAGVTQSPTHLIKTRGQQVTLRCSPKSGHDTVSWYQQALGQGPQFIFQYYEEEERQRGNFPDRFSGHQFPNYSSELNVNALLLGDSALYLCASSWAGAVEQFFGPGTRLTVL.

This clonotype was counted only a few times. This chain links TRBV7-6 with TRBJ2-1; perhaps D is TRBD1 or TRBD2 (5 bases each). The CDR3 loop spans 15 amino acids. The germline CDR1 and CDR2 sequences are SGHVS and FNYEAQ. Trimming pared 5 bases from V and 7 bases from J, leaving 18 bases between. The CDR3 spells CASSPPGTFTNEQFF. The CDR3 DNA reads TGTGCCAGCAGCCCGCCCGGGACGTTTACAAATGAGCAGTTCTTC.

This clonotype was seen a handful of times. The rearrangement joins TRBV7-9 to TRBJ1-3, with D unclear. The length of the CDR3 is 14 residues. The V gene's germline CDR1 is SEHNR and CDR2 FQNEAQ (reference sequence). Trimming removed 1 base at V and 4 bases at J, with 8 bases between. The CDR3 region is CASSLDWNGNTIYF. The CDR3 bases are TGTGCCAGCAGCTTAGATTGGAACGGAAACACCATATATTTT.

The sample holds a few counts of this clonotype. This chain links TRBV7-6 with TRBJ1-2, with 10 bases that match TRBD1. V trimming: 5 bases; J trimming: 4 bases; junction bases outside the gene matches: 7. The V gene's germline CDR1 is SGHVS and CDR2 FNYEAQ. The CDR3 loop spans 15 amino acids. The CDR3 region is CASSQGTGDFYGYTF. DNA of the CDR3: TGTGCCAGCAGCCAAGGGACAGGGGACTTCTATGGCTACACCTTC. Together with reference TRBV7-6 and TRBJ1-2, the CDR3 gives the full variable domain: GAGVSQSPRYKVTKRGQDVALRCDPISGHVSLYWYRQALGQGPEFLTYFNYEAQQDKSGLPNDRFSAERPEGSISTLTIQRTEQRDSAMYRCASSQGTGDFYGYTFGSGTRLTVV.

This clonotype has more than one count but fewer than ten. This sequence joins TRBV28 and TRBJ2-7, with D perhaps TRBD1 (5 bases). CDR1 is MDHEN, CDR2 SYDVKM, per germline. This CDR3 is 14 amino acids long. V dropped 2 bases and J dropped 2 bases, with 10 bases sitting between them. CDR3 bases: TGTGCCAGCAGTTTAGGGTCAGGGCCCTACGAGCAGTACTTC. Translating gives CASSLGSGPYEQYF. Looking up the rest from reference TRBV28 and TRBJ2-7 gives the full variable domain: DVKVTQSSRYLVKRTGEKVFLECVQDMDHENMFWYRQDPGLGLRLIYFSYDVKMKEKGDIPEGYSVSREKKERFSLILESASTNQTSMYLCASSLGSGPYEQYFGPGTRLTVT.

The chain has TRBV7-9 and TRBJ1-1; tentatively, D is TRBD1 (5 bases). CDR3 size: 14 residues. CDR1 SEHNR and CDR2 FQNEAQ come from the germline V gene (reference sequence). Deletions cut 11 bases from V and 4 bases from J, with 20 bases between. In nucleotides, the CDR3 is TGTGCCTGGGGTTCGAGGGGCGCAGGCACTGAAGCTTTCTTT. Its translation: CAWGSRGAGTEAFF.

The chain carries TRBV5-6 and TRBJ2-7; the match to TRBD1 covers 9 bases. J gave up 3 bases and V 0 bases, and 4 bases lay outside the gene matches. Germline CDR1 is SGHDT and CDR2 is YYEEEE. The CDR3 is made up of 15 amino acids. This chain's CDR3 is CASSLEGQGYYEQYF. The CDR3 nucleotides are TGTGCCAGCAGCTTGGAGGGACAGGGTTACTACGAGCAGTACTTC.

The genes are TRBV11-2 and TRBJ2-4, with TRBD1 as a possible D gene (6 bases). The CDR3 is made up of 18 amino acids. The germline CDR1 and CDR2 sequences are SGHAT and FQNNGV. V lost 0 bases and J 2 bases, leaving 17 bases between the germline ends. The CDR3 coding sequence is TGTGCCAGCAGCTTAGATGGTTGGCAGGGGAAGACCAAAAACATTCAGTACTTC. It codes for CASSLDGWQGKTKNIQYF.

In its sample, this clonotype was seen many times. The chain uses TRBV11-2 and TRBJ2-6, with D possibly being TRBD2 (6 bases). V was cut by 1 base and J by 2 bases, with 12 bases left in between. Germline-derived CDR1 and CDR2 are SGHAT and FQNNGV. The CDR3 has 17 residues. The CDR3 nucleotides read TGTGCCAGCAGCTTAGCCGGGGGAAGGACTGGGGCCAACGTCCTGACTTTC. Translation gives CASSLAGGRTGANVLTF.

The V and J genes are TRBV9 and TRBJ2-1, with no clear D. CDR3 size: 16 residues. Germline-derived CDR1 and CDR2 are SGDLS and YYNGEE. Deletions cut 0 bases from V and 0 bases from J, with 10 bases between. DNA of the CDR3: TGTGCCAGCAGCGTAGCTACGGAAAGCTCCTACAATGAGCAGTTCTTC. This encodes CASSVATESSYNEQFF.

V usage is TRBV5-1 and J usage is TRBJ2-7; D unresolved. The CDR3 totals 12 residues. Germline CDR1 SGHRS, CDR2 YFSETQ. V lost 4 bases, J lost 6 bases, and 11 bases lay in between. The CDR3 nucleotides are TGCGCCAGCAGCGAGGACGGGCTCGAGCAGTACTTC. It is translated as CASSEDGLEQYF.

Only a few counts were recorded for this clonotype. This rearrangement joins TRBV4-3 to TRBJ2-1; D gene unclear. V lost 0 bases and J 4 bases, leaving 13 bases between the germline ends. The CDR3 is made up of 16 amino acids. Germline V gives CDR1 LGHNA, CDR2 YSLEER. The chain's CDR3 is CASSQDWSSQYNEQFF. In DNA, the CDR3 is TGCGCCAGCAGCCAAGATTGGTCGTCCCAATACAATGAGCAGTTCTTC.